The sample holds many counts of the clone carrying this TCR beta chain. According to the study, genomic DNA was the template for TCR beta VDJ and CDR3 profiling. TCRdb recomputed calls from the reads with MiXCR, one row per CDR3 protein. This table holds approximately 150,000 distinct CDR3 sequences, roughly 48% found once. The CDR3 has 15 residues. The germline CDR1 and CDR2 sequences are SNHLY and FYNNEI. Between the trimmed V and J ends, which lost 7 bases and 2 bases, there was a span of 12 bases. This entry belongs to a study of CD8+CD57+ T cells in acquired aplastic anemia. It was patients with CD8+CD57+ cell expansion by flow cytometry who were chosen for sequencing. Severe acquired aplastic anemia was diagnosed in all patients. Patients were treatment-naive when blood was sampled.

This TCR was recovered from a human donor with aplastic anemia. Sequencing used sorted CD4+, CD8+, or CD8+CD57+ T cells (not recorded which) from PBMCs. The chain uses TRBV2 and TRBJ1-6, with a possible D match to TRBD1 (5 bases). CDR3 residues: CASKGGTTYNSPLHF. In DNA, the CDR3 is TGTGCCAGCAAGGGAGGGACGACCTATAATTCACCCCTCCACTTT.